A single sample is the source of the 32 T cell receptor beta chains below, sequenced in a study of T cell responses to AZD1222 COVID-19 vaccine. Libraries were prepared by immunoSEQ multiplex PCR; TCRdb keeps only in-frame clonotypes and omits some of them. The data contain 120,000 or so clones, just under 95% of them singletons. Sequencing was performed on peripheral blood, taken 28 days after the second AZD1222 dose. Source of these receptors: an adult who received the AZD1222 COVID-19 vaccine.

This chain links TRBV7-2 with TRBJ1-6, with D uncertain. Trimming stripped 1 base from V and 4 bases from J, with 14 bases between. Germline lookup yields CDR1 SGHTA and CDR2 FQGNSA. CDR3 length: 17 residues. The CDR3 here is CASSLVPQTQYNSPLHF. The CDR3 bases are TGTGCCAGCAGCTTAGTTCCCCAGACTCAATATAATTCACCCCTCCACTTT.

The chain couples TRBV5-4 to TRBJ2-2; weak D call: TRBD1 (5 bases). V was shortened by 4 bases and J by 3 bases, with 13 bases between the two germline ends. CDR1 and CDR2 from the germline V gene are SGHNT and YYREEE (reference sequence). The CDR3 is 15 amino acids. CDR3 protein: CASSLDSSHTGELFF. The CDR3 nucleotides read TGTGCCAGCAGCCTAGACAGTTCGCACACCGGGGAGCTGTTTTTT.

The chain has TRBV4-3 and TRBJ2-4; D may be TRBD1 or TRBD2 (6 bases each). The germline V gene encodes CDR1 LGHNA and CDR2 YSLEER. V lost 3 bases and J 6 bases, leaving 9 bases between the germline ends. The CDR3 extends over 13 amino acids. CDR3 in DNA: TGCGCCAGCAGCCATGGAGGGGGAAACATTCAGTACTTC. Translated, it gives CASSHGGGNIQYF.

This sequence joins TRBV9 and TRBJ1-3; 7 nucleotides agree with TRBD1. V dropped 3 bases and J dropped 0; count of bases not matched to a gene: 6. The CDR3 loop spans 16 amino acids. CDR1 is SGDLS, CDR2 YYNGEE, per germline. The CDR3 is CASSGRGPHSGNTIYF. In DNA, the CDR3 is TGTGCCAGCAGCGGGAGGGGGCCCCACTCTGGAAACACCATATATTTT. Full variable domain (remainder filled in from reference TRBV9 and TRBJ1-3): DSGVTQTPKHLITATGQRVTLRCSPRSGDLSVYWYQQSLDQGLQFLIQYYNGEERAKGNILERFSAQQFPDLHSELNLSSLELGDSALYFCASSGRGPHSGNTIYFGEGSWLTVV.

The chain joins TRBV7-2 to TRBJ2-7; TRBD1 is a possible D gene (6 bases). The germline gives CDR1 SGHTA, CDR2 FQGNSA. The CDR3 runs 15 residues. The V gene lost 1 base and the J gene lost 3 bases, with 13 bases spanning the gap. The CDR3, as DNA: TGTGCCAGCAGCTTAGGTCTCCAGGGGCTCTACGAGCAGTACTTC. Translating it yields CASSLGLQGLYEQYF.

The rearrangement uses TRBV4-3 and TRBJ2-1; D may correspond to TRBD1 or TRBD2 (6 bases each). From germline, CDR1 is LGHNA and CDR2 YSLEER. This CDR3 region has 19 residues. V was trimmed by 4 bases and J by 4 bases, leaving 26 bases between them. CDR3 in DNA: TGCGCCAGCAGCCCCCGCCGTTGGGGGGCTAATTCCCCTTACAATGAGCAGTTCTTC. Translation gives CASSPRRWGANSPYNEQFF.

The chain uses TRBV7-2 and TRBJ2-7, with 11 bases aligning to TRBD2. The CDR3 sequence is 13 residues long. V shed 3 bases, J shed 6 bases, and the junction held 1 base outside the gene matches. The germline gives CDR1 SGHTA, CDR2 FQGNSA. CDR3 loop: CASSFGLAGEQYF. CDR3 bases: TGTGCCAGCAGCTTCGGACTAGCGGGCGAGCAGTACTTC.

This clone showed up just a few times. The gene calls are TRBV28 and TRBJ2-1; 8 nucleotides line up with TRBD2. Germline-derived CDR1 and CDR2 are MDHEN and SYDVKM. This CDR3 has 14 amino acids. V lost 11 bases to trimming and J lost 0 bases; unmatched junction nucleotides: 6. The CDR3 reads CAGPTSASYNEQFF. The CDR3 DNA reads TGTGCCGGACCGACTAGCGCCTCCTACAATGAGCAGTTCTTC.

The CDR3: CASSENNQPQHF. The CDR3 DNA follows: TGTGCCAGCAGTGAAAACAATCAGCCCCAGCATTTT. The chain carries TRBV2 and TRBJ1-5; D gene ambiguous. V was pared by 2 bases and J by 3 bases, with 2 bases between. The CDR3 is made up of 12 amino acids. Germline CDR1 and CDR2: SNHLY and FYNNEI.

The J gene is TRBJ2-5, the V gene TRBV4-1; the D gene is possibly TRBD2 (5 bases). CDR3 size: 15 residues. The V end lost 2 bases, the J end lost 5 bases, and 15 bases lay between the germline ends. Germline V gene sequence: CDR1 MGHRA, CDR2 YSYEKL. The CDR3 region is CASSQPAGGRETQYF. In DNA, the CDR3 is TGCGCCAGCAGCCAACCTGCGGGCGGTAGGGAGACCCAGTACTTC.

The V and J genes are TRBV6-4 and TRBJ2-7; 8 bases match TRBD1. The CDR3 covers 15 residues. V shed 6 bases, J shed 2 bases, and the junction held 9 bases outside the gene matches. Per the germline V gene, CDR1 is MRHNA and CDR2 is SNTAGT. CDR3 in amino acids: CASSLSLTGAYEQYF. In nucleotides, the CDR3 is TGTGCCAGCAGCCTATCACTGACAGGGGCCTACGAGCAGTACTTC.

V usage is TRBV10-3 and J usage is TRBJ2-2; maybe TRBD1 (5 bases). V gave up 4 bases and J gave up 3 bases, with 9 bases separating them. The CDR3 is 14 amino acids. The germline gives CDR1 ENHRY, CDR2 SYGVKD. The CDR3 loop is CAISGTGYTGELFF. The CDR3 coding sequence is TGTGCCATCAGTGGAACAGGATACACCGGGGAGCTGTTTTTT.

This clone is a singleton in its sample. The chain recombines TRBV27 with TRBJ2-5; 9 bases are shared with TRBD2. Germline values: CDR1 MNHEY, CDR2 SMNVEV (reference sequence). The CDR3 spans 17 residues. The trim removed 3 bases at V and 1 base at J, leaving 9 bases unmatched. The CDR3 loop is CASSFAEGSGSQETQYF. The DNA of the CDR3 is TGTGCCAGCAGTTTCGCCGAGGGTAGCGGGAGCCAAGAGACCCAGTACTTC.

V is TRBV5-4 and J is TRBJ2-1; 9 positions agree with TRBD1. Germline V gene lookup returns CDR1 SGHNT and CDR2 YYREEE (reference sequence). The CDR3 runs 16 residues. V lost 4 bases and J lost 6; bases outside the gene matches: 11. Here the CDR3 DNA reads TGTGCCAGCAGCACCCCAACAGGGGGCGAGGGCAATGAGCAGTTCTTC. Its protein product is CASSTPTGGEGNEQFF.

The V gene is TRBV6-4, the J gene TRBJ2-7; 8 bases are a match to TRBD1. The CDR3 has 16 amino acids. CDR1 and CDR2 (germline): MRHNA, SNTAGT. V was pared by 7 bases and J by 0 bases, with 11 bases of the junction left unmatched. The CDR3 loop reads CASNKIRGRSSYEQYF. The CDR3 DNA follows: TGTGCCAGCAATAAGATCAGGGGGCGAAGCTCCTACGAGCAGTACTTC.

By share, this clone counts as medium-sized. This rearrangement joins TRBV24-1 to TRBJ2-7; a possible D gene is TRBD2 (5 bases). Trimming took off 4 bases at V and 6 bases at J, with 18 bases between the two ends. The length of the CDR3 is 15 residues. The germline CDR1 and CDR2 sequences are KGHDR and SFDVKD. CDR3 loop: CATSDPLAMAGEQYF. The CDR3 region has the DNA TGTGCCACCAGTGACCCCCTGGCCATGGCGGGCGAGCAGTACTTC.

J is TRBJ2-5 and V is TRBV5-1, with D possibly matching TRBD1 (5 bases). Trimming shortened V by 4 bases and J by 0 bases, and 16 bases separated the two germline ends. Germline V gene lookup returns CDR1 SGHRS and CDR2 YFSETQ. CDR3 length: 16 amino acids. For the CDR3, the DNA is TGCGCCAGCAGCCTAACGGGCCAGGGAAACCAAGAGACCCAGTACTTC. This codes for CASSLTGQGNQETQYF. The full variable domain, completed using reference TRBV5-1 and TRBJ2-5, is KAGVTQTPRYLIKTRGQQVTLSCSPISGHRSVSWYQQTPGQGLQFLFEYFSETQRNKGNFPGRFSGRQFSNSRSEMNVSTLELGDSALYLCASSLTGQGNQETQYFGPGTRLLVL.

The chain carries TRBV5-4 and TRBJ2-7, with a possible D match to TRBD1 (6 bases). The V end lost 2 bases, the J end lost 6 bases, and 24 bases lay between the germline ends. Germline CDR1 SGHNT, CDR2 YYREEE (reference sequence). The CDR3 has 17 residues. The CDR3 loop is CASSLAQGPLNGREQYF. The CDR3 DNA is TGTGCCAGCAGCTTAGCACAGGGACCCTTAAACGGACGCGAGCAGTACTTC.

The genes are TRBV9 and TRBJ1-6; tentative D call: TRBD1 (6 bases). The germline CDR1 and CDR2 sequences are SGDLS and YYNGEE. The V gene lost 4 bases and the J gene lost 7 bases, with 15 bases spanning the gap. The CDR3 is made up of 15 amino acids. In nucleotides, the CDR3 is TGTGCCAGCAGCACCTACAGGGACCCCAATTCACCCCTCCACTTT. Translation: CASSTYRDPNSPLHF.

The chain carries TRBV5-1 and TRBJ1-6; D is ambiguous. The CDR3 has 14 amino acids. The V and J ends lost 3 bases and 7 bases respectively, with 11 bases between them. The germline CDR1 and CDR2 sequences are SGHRS and YFSETQ. In DNA, the CDR3 is TGCGCCAGCAGCTCCGAGGACCAAAATTCACCCCTCCACTTT. This encodes CASSSEDQNSPLHF.

The chain uses TRBV24-1 and TRBJ2-5, with 8 bases aligning to TRBD1. V lost 2 bases to trimming and J lost 5 bases; unmatched junction nucleotides: 12. The CDR3 covers 17 residues. Germline V gene lookup returns CDR1 KGHDR and CDR2 SFDVKD. CDR3 amino acids: CATSDSLGQGSGETQYF. DNA for the CDR3: TGTGCCACCAGTGATTCCCTTGGACAGGGAAGCGGGGAGACCCAGTACTTC.

The chain combines TRBV29-1 with TRBJ1-2; D is ambiguous. The CDR3 sequence is 13 residues long. The ends were cut back, 4 bases at V and 8 bases at J, with 17 bases in the middle. Germline V lookup: CDR1 SQVTM, CDR2 ANQGSEA. The CDR3 DNA sequence: TGCAGCGTTGGGGCCTCTATTACTGTCGGCTACACCTTC. Translating gives CSVGASITVGYTF. The whole variable domain, remainder taken from reference TRBV29-1 and TRBJ1-2, is SAVISQKPSRDICQRGTSLTIQCQVDSQVTMMFWYRQQPGQSLTLIATANQGSEATYESGFVIDKFPISRPNLTFSTLTVSNMSPEDSSIYLCSVGASITVGYTFGSGTRLTVV.

The chain is built from TRBV5-6 and TRBJ2-2, with 11 positions matching TRBD1. The CDR3 runs to 16 residues. The J segment lost 6 bases and the V segment lost 0 bases, leaving 4 bases of the junction unmatched. Per the germline V gene, CDR1 is SGHDT and CDR2 is YYEEEE. The CDR3: CASSLVGQGAAGELFF. CDR3 nucleotide sequence: TGTGCCAGCAGCTTGGTCGGACAGGGGGCCGCCGGGGAGCTGTTTTTT. The full variable domain, its missing parts supplied by reference TRBV5-6 and TRBJ2-2, is DAGVTQSPTHLIKTRGQQVTLRCSPKSGHDTVSWYQQALGQGPQFIFQYYEEEERQRGNFPDRFSGHQFPNYSSELNVNALLLGDSALYLCASSLVGQGAAGELFFGEGSRLTVL.

V and J are TRBV7-9 and TRBJ2-1; D might be TRBD2 (5 bases). The V end was cut by 5 bases, the J end by 5 bases, with 16 bases between. The V gene's germline CDR1 is SEHNR and CDR2 FQNEAQ (reference sequence). The CDR3 spans 15 residues. This CDR3 is CASSARGSPHNEQFF. The CDR3 DNA is TGTGCCAGCAGCGCCCGAGGGTCGCCTCACAATGAGCAGTTCTTC.

The J gene is TRBJ2-7, the V gene TRBV4-3, with D possibly TRBD2 on 5 matching bases. Trimming left V 2 bases short and J 3 bases short, with 8 bases between. Germline-derived CDR1 and CDR2 are LGHNA and YSLEER. The length of the CDR3 is 13 residues. The CDR3 DNA reads as TGCGCCAGCAGCCAAACGGGGAACTACGAGCAGTACTTC. Translated, it gives CASSQTGNYEQYF.

This chain links TRBV5-8 with TRBJ2-1; TRBD1 matches 7 bases. The CDR3 has 15 amino acids. The V gene's germline CDR1 is SGHTS and CDR2 YDEGEE. V dropped 1 base and J dropped 2; count of bases not matched to a gene: 3. In DNA, the CDR3 is TGTGCCAGCAGCTTGAGGGGGCCAACCTACAATGAGCAGTTCTTC. It codes for CASSLRGPTYNEQFF.

V usage is TRBV12-3 or TRBV12-4 and J usage is TRBJ2-5; maybe TRBD1 (6 bases). The V and J ends lost 6 bases and 10 bases respectively, with 18 bases between them. The length of the CDR3 is 13 residues. In DNA, the CDR3 is TGTGCCAGCAGCCGACAGGACGTCAGAGACCAGTACTTC. Translated: CASSRQDVRDQYF.

V and J are TRBV10-3 and TRBJ2-7; either TRBD1 or TRBD2 may supply D (5 bases each). V lost 4 bases and J lost 6, with 13 bases in between. This CDR3 region has 13 residues. Germline lookup yields CDR1 ENHRY and CDR2 SYGVKD. For the CDR3, the DNA is TGTGCCATCAGTGGAGGGACCTCCGGCGAGCAGTACTTC. The encoded protein is CAISGGTSGEQYF.

CDR3 sequence reads: CASSYGQGAFEQYF. In DNA, the CDR3 is TGTGCCAGCAGTTACGGTCAGGGGGCGTTTGAGCAGTACTTC. The V and J genes are TRBV6-5 and TRBJ2-7; TRBD1 aligns across 8 bases. Germline lookup yields CDR1 MNHEY and CDR2 SVGAGI. V lost 2 bases, J lost 7 bases, and 7 bases stayed unmatched. The CDR3 totals 14 residues.

This clone was detected once. J is TRBJ2-5 and V is TRBV3-1 (or the pseudogene TRBV3-2); TRBD2 agrees at 11 bases. The CDR3 is 18 amino acids. Germline V gene lookup returns CDR1 LGHDT and CDR2 YNNKEL (reference sequence). V shed 4 bases and J 5 bases; nucleotides not matched to a gene: 15. The CDR3 is CASSPRLAGFNSGETQYF. The CDR3 bases are TGTGCCAGCAGCCCCCGACTAGCGGGGTTCAATTCAGGGGAGACCCAGTACTTC.

The chain is built from TRBV6-8 and TRBJ2-7; D remains unclear. The CDR3 loop spans 16 amino acids. Trimming removed 3 bases from V and 0 bases from J, with 15 bases in between. The germline V gene has CDR1 MNHGY and CDR2 SAAAGT. DNA for the CDR3: TGTGCCAGCAGTTATTACTTTGGGCGAAGCTCCTACGAGCAGTACTTC. Translated, it gives CASSYYFGRSSYEQYF.

V and J are TRBV30 and TRBJ2-2; the match to TRBD1 covers 12 bases. The V segment lost 4 bases and the J segment 6 bases; nucleotides outside the gene matches: 3. The CDR3 extends over 14 amino acids. Germline CDR1 reads GTSNPN; CDR2 reads SVGIG (reference sequence). The CDR3, as DNA: TGTGCCTGGAAAGGGACAGGGGGCTCCGGGGAGCTGTTTTTT. Encoded protein: CAWKGTGGSGELFF.